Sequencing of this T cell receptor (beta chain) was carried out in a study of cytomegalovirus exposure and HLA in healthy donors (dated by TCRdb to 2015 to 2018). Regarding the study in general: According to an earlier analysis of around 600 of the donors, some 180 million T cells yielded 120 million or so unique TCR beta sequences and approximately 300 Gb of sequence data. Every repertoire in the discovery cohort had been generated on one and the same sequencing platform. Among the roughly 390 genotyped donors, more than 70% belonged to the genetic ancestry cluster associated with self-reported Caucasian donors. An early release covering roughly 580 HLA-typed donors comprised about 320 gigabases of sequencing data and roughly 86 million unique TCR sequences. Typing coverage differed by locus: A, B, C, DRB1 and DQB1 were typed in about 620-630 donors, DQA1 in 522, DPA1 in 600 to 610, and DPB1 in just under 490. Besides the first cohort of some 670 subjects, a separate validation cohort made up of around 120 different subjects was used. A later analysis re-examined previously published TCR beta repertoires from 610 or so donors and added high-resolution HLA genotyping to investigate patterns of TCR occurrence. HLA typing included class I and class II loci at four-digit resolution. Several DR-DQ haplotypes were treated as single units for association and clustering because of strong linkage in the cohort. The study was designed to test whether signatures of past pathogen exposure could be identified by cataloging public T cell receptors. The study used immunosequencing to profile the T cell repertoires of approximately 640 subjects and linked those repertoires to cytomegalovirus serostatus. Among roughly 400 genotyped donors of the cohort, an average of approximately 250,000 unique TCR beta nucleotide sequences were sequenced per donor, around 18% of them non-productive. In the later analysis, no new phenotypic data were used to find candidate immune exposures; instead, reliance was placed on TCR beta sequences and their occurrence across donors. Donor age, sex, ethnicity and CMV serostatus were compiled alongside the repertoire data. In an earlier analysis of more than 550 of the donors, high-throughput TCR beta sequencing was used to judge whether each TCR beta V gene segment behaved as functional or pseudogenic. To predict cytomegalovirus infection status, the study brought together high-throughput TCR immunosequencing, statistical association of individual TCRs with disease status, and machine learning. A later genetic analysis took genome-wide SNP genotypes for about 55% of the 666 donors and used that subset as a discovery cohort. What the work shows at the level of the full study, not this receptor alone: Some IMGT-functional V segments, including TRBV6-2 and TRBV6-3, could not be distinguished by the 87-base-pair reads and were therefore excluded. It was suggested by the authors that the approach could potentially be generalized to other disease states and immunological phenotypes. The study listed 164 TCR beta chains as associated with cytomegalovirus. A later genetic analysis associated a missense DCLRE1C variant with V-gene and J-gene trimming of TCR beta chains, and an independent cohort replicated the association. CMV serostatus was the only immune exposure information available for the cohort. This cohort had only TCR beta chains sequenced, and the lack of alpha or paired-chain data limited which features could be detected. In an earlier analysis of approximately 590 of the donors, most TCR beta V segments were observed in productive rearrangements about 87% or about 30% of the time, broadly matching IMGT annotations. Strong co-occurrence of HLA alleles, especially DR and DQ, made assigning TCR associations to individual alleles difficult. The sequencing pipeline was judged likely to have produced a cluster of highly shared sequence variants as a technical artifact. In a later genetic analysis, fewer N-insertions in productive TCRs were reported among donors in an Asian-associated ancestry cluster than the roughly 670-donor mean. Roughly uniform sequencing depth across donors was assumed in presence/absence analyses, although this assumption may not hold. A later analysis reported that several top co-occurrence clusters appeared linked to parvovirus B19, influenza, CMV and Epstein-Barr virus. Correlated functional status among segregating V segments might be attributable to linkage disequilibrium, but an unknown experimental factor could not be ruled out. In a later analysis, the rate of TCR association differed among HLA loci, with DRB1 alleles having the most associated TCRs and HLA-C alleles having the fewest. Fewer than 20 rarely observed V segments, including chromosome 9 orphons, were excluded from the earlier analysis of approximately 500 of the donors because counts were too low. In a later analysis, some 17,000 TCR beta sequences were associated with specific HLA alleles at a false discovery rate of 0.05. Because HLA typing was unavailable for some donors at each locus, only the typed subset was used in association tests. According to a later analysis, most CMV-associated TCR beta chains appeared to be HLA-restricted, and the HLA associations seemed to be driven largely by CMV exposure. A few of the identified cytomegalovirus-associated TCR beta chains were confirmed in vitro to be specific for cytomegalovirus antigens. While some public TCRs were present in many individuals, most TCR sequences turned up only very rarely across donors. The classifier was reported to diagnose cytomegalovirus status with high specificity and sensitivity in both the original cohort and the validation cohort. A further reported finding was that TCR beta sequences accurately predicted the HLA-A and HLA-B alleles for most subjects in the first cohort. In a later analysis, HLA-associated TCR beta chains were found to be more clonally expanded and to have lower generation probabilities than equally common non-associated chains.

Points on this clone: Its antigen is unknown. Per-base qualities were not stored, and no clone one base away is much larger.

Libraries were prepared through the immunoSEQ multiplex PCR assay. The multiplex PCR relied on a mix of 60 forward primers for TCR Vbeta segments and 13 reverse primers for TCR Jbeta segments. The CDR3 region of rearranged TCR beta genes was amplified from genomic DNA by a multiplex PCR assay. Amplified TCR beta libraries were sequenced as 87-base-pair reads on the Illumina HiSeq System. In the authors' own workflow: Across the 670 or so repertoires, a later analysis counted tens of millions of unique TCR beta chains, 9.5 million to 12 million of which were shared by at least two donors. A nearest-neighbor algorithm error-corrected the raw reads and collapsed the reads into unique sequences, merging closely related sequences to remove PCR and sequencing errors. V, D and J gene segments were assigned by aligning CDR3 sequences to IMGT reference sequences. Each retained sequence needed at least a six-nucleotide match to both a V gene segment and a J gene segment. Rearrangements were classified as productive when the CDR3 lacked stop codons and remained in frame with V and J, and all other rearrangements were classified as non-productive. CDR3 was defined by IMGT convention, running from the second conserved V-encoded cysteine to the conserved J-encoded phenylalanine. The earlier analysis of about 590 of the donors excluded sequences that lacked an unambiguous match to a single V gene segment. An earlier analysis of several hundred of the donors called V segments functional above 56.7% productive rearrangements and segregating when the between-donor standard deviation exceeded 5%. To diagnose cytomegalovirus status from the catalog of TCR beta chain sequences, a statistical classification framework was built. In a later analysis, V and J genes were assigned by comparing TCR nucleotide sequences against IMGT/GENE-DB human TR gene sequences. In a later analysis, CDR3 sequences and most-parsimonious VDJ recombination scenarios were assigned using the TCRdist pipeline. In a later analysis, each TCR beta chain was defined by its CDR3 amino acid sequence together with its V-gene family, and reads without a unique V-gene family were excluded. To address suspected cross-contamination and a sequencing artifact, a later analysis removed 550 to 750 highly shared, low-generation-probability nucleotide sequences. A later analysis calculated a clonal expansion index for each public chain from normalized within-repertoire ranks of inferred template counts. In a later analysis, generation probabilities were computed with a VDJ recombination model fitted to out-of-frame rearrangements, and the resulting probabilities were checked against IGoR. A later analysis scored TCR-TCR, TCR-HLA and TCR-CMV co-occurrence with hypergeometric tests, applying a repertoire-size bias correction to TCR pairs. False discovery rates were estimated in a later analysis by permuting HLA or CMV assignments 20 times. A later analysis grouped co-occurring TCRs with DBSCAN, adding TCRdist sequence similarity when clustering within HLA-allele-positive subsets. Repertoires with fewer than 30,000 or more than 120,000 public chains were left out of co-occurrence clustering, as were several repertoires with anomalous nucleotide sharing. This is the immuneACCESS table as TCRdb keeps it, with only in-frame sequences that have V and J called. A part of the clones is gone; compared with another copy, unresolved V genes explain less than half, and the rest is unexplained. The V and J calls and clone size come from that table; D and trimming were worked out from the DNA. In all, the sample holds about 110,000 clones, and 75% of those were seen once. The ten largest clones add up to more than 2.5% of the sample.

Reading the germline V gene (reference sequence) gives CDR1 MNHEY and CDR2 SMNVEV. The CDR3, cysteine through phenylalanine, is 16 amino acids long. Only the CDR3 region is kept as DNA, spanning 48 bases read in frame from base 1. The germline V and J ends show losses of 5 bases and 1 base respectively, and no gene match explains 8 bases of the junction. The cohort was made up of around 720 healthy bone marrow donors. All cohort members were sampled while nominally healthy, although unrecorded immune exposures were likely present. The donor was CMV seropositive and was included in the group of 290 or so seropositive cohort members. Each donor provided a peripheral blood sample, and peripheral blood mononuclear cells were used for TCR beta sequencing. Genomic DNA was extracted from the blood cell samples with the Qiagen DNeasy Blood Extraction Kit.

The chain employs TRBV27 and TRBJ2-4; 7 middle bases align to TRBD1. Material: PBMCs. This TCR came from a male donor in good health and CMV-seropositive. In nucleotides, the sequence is TGTGCCAGCAGTCCCAAGACAGGGACCGCCAAAAACATTCAGTACTTC. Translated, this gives CASSPKTGTAKNIQYF.